This T cell receptor (beta chain) was found in a study of tumor-infiltrating lymphocytes in primary liver carcinoma (dated by TCRdb to about 2017). The study in broad terms: Hepatocellular carcinoma (four) or combined HCC and intrahepatic cholangiocarcinoma (one) was present in the five patients, who were three men and two women aged 30 to 69 years. Tumors of the five patients were stage T1-T3 N0M0 with maximum diameters of roughly 4 to 10 cm. Samples yielded roughly 3.65 to 7.5 million productive TCRbeta reads; read depth did not differ significantly between tissue types. Across five regions of each liver tumor, along with adjacent normal tissue and blood, the study brought together TCRbeta repertoire sequencing, expression microarrays and whole-exome sequencing. A total of 35 specimens from 5 patients underwent TCRbeta repertoire sequencing, comprising 25 or so tumor regions, 5 adjacent noncancerous liver tissues and 5 peripheral blood samples. Agilent mRNA microarray profiling was performed on the approximately 25 tumor region samples to relate TCRbeta repertoire diversity to the local molecular phenotype. High reproducibility was observed for the technical replicate repertoires, with mean shared-clone rates roughly 0.89 and correlation coefficients above 0.98.

Counted from cysteine to phenylalanine, this CDR3 has 15 amino acids. The DNA shown is the 45-base CDR3, in frame from base 1. Ends trimmed: V by 9 bases, J by 2 bases; bases unmatched to a gene: 13. Starting from around 520 ng total RNA, TCRbeta-specific cDNA was produced by reverse transcription with a constant-region primer and ProtoScript II reverse transcriptase. TCRbeta libraries were built with three nested multiplex PCR rounds, a slightly modified ARM-PCR procedure. Each of the first two PCR rounds ran for approximately 9 cycles using multiplex TRBV1-TRBV30 forward primers together with a Cbeta reverse primer. Sample barcodes and Illumina adapters were added in a final 25-cycle PCR using Deep VentR polymerase. Before sequencing, amplicons between 200 and 500 bp were purified from gel using a QIAquick gel extraction kit. The TCRbeta amplicons were sequenced with 250-bp paired-end reads on an Illumina HiSeq 2500. From the authors' description of their analysis: To recover full CDR3 sequences, reads were quality-trimmed using Trimmomatic v0.33 and paired reads were then merged using FLASH v1.2.11. MiGEC v1.2.1b assigned V, D and J germline segments to the rearranged TCRbeta sequences. Clonotype statistics, along with Shannon-Wiener diversity indices, were calculated using VDJtools v1.0.0. To reduce sampling bias, subsequent analyses other than the diversity analysis used only the 250 most abundant clonotypes in each sample. In-frame beta chains were kept once TCRdb had trimmed the public reads at Q25 with fastp and called clones with MiXCR. Merged by CDR3 protein, the rows form single entries marked with the most common genes and DNA. These V and J calls rely on TCRdb rather than the paper's analysis. The sample table lists about 64,000 distinct CDR3 sequences, over 60% of them with a count of one. The top ten clones comprise approximately 41% of the sample.

Concerning this clonotype: The target of this receptor is not known. No qualities accompany the bases; no much larger clone lies one base away.

Without any cell sorting, total RNA and DNA were co-extracted from approximately 20-30 mg of bulk tissue using the AllPrep DNA/RNA mini kit. Between late 2015 and March 2016, about five patients in China with histopathologically diagnosed primary liver carcinoma had surgical resection. At the time of sampling, the patients were treatment-naive and had chronic HBV infection. Each tumor was sampled at five spatially separated regions: the superior, inferior, left-lateral and right-lateral poles and the tumor centre. According to histology, viable tumor cells made up more than 80% of every tumor sample. Pieces of fresh tumor and adjacent tissue were cut in half, with one half kept in RNAlater at -80 degrees C and the other half sent for histology. Summary of the overall study and its limitations: The top 250 clones made up a significantly larger repertoire fraction in tumors than in blood (p = 0.039). The study included only a few patients, and the authors note findings should be validated in a larger study. Just about 7-25% of top clones turned up in all five regions of a tumor, which suggests spatial heterogeneity among tumor-infiltrating T cells. Only the TCR beta chain was sequenced, so true repertoire diversity is likely underestimated because unpaired alpha chains were not captured. Consistent with antigen-driven expansion, pairs of tumor regions showed higher repertoire overlap (mean roughly 36%) than either tumor-adjacent pairs (approximately 17%) or tumor-blood pairs (approximately 15%). Since the samples were bulk and unsorted, there was no way to compare CD4+ and CD8+ T cell repertoires.

This receptor was taken from a man in his forties or fifties with primary liver carcinoma and hepatitis B virus infection. The sample consisted of liver tumor tissue from sampling region 4. This specimen's cell subset or site label, per the study, means: tumor region T4, right-lateral pole. Recombination connected TRBV12-3 or TRBV12-4 to TRBJ2-7, and TRBD1 matches 7 of the central bases. The DNA sequence is given as TGTGCCAGGAGTATCGTGATAGGGGGCCCCTACGAGCAGTACTTC. The resulting protein is CARSIVIGGPYEQYF.